Listed below are T cell receptor beta chains from one sample, sequenced in a study of cytomegalovirus exposure and HLA in healthy donors. Clones were read by immunoSEQ multiplex PCR, and TCRdb kept only the in-frame ones, dropping some. The sample has roughly 100,000 clones; 55% to 80% are singletons. Sequenced: PBMCs. The receptors were gathered from a human donor in good health. Each CDR3 is given with its conserved first and last residue. Fields, in order: clone size, D gene, J gene, V gene, CDR3 protein, CDR3 DNA. A D gene is named only where the DNA matches it firmly. Size values are once, few and many counts, or a class for expanded clones, and some rows have none.

>.|.|TRBJ1-2|TRBV14
CASSPNHREKYGYTF
TGTGCCAGCAGCCCCAACCACAGGGAGAAGTATGGCTACACCTTC
>.|.|TRBJ1-1|TRBV5-1
CASSVQGPQNTEAFF
TGCGCCAGCAGCGTGCAGGGGCCCCAGAACACTGAAGCTTTCTTT
>once|.|TRBJ2-1|TRBV27
CASSLIREGGNEQFF
TGTGCCAGCAGTTTAATAAGGGAAGGGGGCAATGAGCAGTTCTTC
>few|.|TRBJ2-1|TRBV5-1
CASSFPGGDEQFF
TGCGCCAGCAGCTTCCCCGGCGGGGATGAGCAGTTCTTC
>few|.|TRBJ2-7|TRBV15
CATSRDRQKTYEQYF
TGTGCCACCAGCAGAGACCGACAGAAAACCTACGAGCAGTACTTC
>.|.|TRBJ2-1|TRBV5-4
CASSSKAGSPEQFF
TGTGCCAGCAGCTCGAAGGCGGGGTCCCCTGAGCAGTTCTTC
>once|.|TRBJ2-5|TRBV2
CASTGGIQETQYF
TGTGCCAGCACTGGAGGGATACAAGAGACCCAGTACTTC
>.|TRBD2|TRBJ2-2|TRBV9
CASSVNLGGGRGTGELFF
TGTGCCAGCAGCGTAAATTTAGGTGGCGGGAGAGGCACCGGGGAGCTGTTTTTT
>.|.|TRBJ2-7|TRBV19
CASRSAPGTHEQYF
TGTGCCAGTCGTAGCGCCCCAGGTACCCACGAGCAGTACTTC
>few|.|TRBJ2-2|TRBV5-4
CASSRAPGAGTGELFF
TGTGCCAGCAGCCGCGCACCGGGAGCAGGCACCGGGGAGCTGTTTTTT
>.|TRBD2|TRBJ2-3|TRBV30
CAWMSSGADTQYF
TGTGCCTGGATGTCTAGCGGGGCGGATACGCAGTATTTT
>.|.|TRBJ2-2|TRBV2
CASSPGLWTGELFF
TGTGCCAGCAGTCCGGGACTTTGGACCGGGGAGCTGTTTTTT
>.|.|TRBJ1-1|TRBV19
CASSIGGSDTEAFF
TGTGCCAGTAGTATAGGTGGTTCAGACACTGAAGCTTTCTTT
>few|.|TRBJ2-6|TRBV5-6
CASSLFGGANVLTF
TGTGCCAGCAGCTTGTTCGGTGGGGCCAACGTCCTGACTTTC
>.|.|TRBJ2-3|TRBV5-1
CASSPTGFAGTTDTQYF
TGCGCCAGCAGCCCCACCGGGTTTGCGGGAACCACAGATACGCAGTATTTT
>.|.|TRBJ2-7|TRBV19
CASSPQGLDYEQYF
TGTGCCAGTAGCCCTCAGGGACTCGACTACGAGCAGTACTTC
>.|.|TRBJ2-3|TRBV18
CASSPRSGSAQADTQYF
TGTGCCAGCTCACCACGGTCAGGCAGCGCACAGGCAGATACGCAGTATTTT
>.|.|TRBJ2-6|TRBV9
CASSADSAGANVLTF
TGTGCCAGCAGCGCCGACTCAGCTGGGGCCAACGTCCTGACTTTC
>.|.|TRBJ2-1|TRBV20-1
CSAKGNEQFF
TGCAGTGCGAAGGGGAATGAGCAGTTCTTC
>.|.|TRBJ2-2|TRBV27
CASSGGNAGRGELFF
TGTGCCAGCAGTGGGGGAAATGCCGGGAGAGGGGAGCTGTTTTTT
>.|.|TRBJ2-5|TRBV23-1
CASSRPTTGQNETQYF
TGCGCCAGCAGTCGCCCGACGACTGGACAGAATGAGACCCAGTACTTC
>.|TRBD2|TRBJ2-1|TRBV19
CASSPPPSGEQFF
TGTGCCAGTAGTCCCCCCCCTAGCGGGGAGCAGTTCTTC
>.|.|TRBJ2-3|TRBV19
CASSSFPQGPRGNTQYF
TGTGCCAGTAGTTCTTTCCCCCAGGGGCCTAGAGGGAATACGCAGTATTTT
>.|.|TRBJ1-1|TRBV18
CASSPLNRNTEAFF
TGTGCCAGCTCACCGCTAAATCGCAACACTGAAGCTTTCTTT
>.|TRBD1|TRBJ2-1|TRBV11-1
CASSFGQGIYNEQFF
TGTGCCAGCAGCTTCGGACAGGGGATCTACAATGAGCAGTTCTTC
>.|TRBD2|TRBJ2-1|TRBV5-1
CASSLDASGRAEQFF
TGCGCCAGCAGCTTGGATGCTAGCGGGAGGGCTGAGCAGTTCTTC
>.|TRBD2|TRBJ2-7|TRBV4-2
CASSLELAGPSYEQYF
TGTGCCAGCAGCCTAGAGCTAGCGGGCCCCTCCTACGAGCAGTACTTC
>.|TRBD2|TRBJ2-7|TRBV30
CAWSVGTSGYEQYF
TGTGCCTGGAGTGTAGGGACTAGCGGTTACGAGCAGTACTTC
>once|TRBD2|TRBJ2-7|TRBV18
CASCLSSGKAQYF
TGTGCCAGCTGTCTCAGTAGCGGGAAGGCGCAGTACTTC
>.|TRBD1|TRBJ1-1|TRBV2
CASSELKVGGQGLNTEAFF
TGTGCCAGCAGTGAATTAAAAGTTGGGGGACAGGGGCTGAACACTGAAGCTTTCTTT
>.|TRBD2|TRBJ2-1|TRBV27
CASTLGTSGDYNEQFF
TGTGCCAGCACCTTAGGAACTAGCGGGGACTACAATGAGCAGTTCTTC